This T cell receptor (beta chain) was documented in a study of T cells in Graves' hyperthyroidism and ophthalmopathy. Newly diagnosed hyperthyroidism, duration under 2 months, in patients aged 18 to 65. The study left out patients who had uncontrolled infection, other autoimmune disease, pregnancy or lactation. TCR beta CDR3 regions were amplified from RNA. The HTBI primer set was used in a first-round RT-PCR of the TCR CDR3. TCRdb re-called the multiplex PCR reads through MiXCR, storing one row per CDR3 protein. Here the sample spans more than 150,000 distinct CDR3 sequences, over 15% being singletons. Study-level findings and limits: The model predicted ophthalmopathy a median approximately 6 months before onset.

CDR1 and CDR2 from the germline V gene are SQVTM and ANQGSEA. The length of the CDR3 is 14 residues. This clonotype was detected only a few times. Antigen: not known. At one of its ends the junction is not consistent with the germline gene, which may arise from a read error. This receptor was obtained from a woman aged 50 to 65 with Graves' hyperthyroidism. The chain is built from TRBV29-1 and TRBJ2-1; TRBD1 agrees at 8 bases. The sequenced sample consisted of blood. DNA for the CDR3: TGCAGCGTTGGACAGGGGAGCTCCTACAGTGAGCAGTTCTTC. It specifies CSVGQGSSYSEQFF.